The subject of this entry is one T cell receptor beta chain. Antigen: not known. This specimen comes from a study of T cells expressing NK-cell markers. Study background: Cells sorted as CD3+CD56+NKG2C+, CD3+CD56+NKG2C- and CD3+CD56-NKG2C+ T cells supplied the TCR beta repertoires. General study results and limits: Whether expanded NKG2C+ T cell clones were HCMV-specific remained unclear.

Template switching by 5'RACE with UMIs generated the TCR beta cDNA. Using the 5' RACE reads, TCRdb records one entry per CDR3 protein without DNA. The sample table includes 250,000 or so distinct CDR3 sequences. CDR3 length: 15 amino acids. CDR1 is KGHDR and CDR2 is SFDVKD in the germline V gene. The receptor's source is a woman aged 18 to 75 in good health. The chain has TRBV24-1 and TRBJ2-1; the TCRdb call, TRBD1, lacks DNA for checking. The sequenced sample consisted of blood T cells: a sorted CD56 or NKG2C T cell subset, CD4+ or CD8+ T cells, or bulk PBMC T cells (not recorded which). CDR3 in amino acids: CATSEARQGGDEQFF.